Sequencing of this TCR beta chain was carried out in a study of low-dose radiotherapy and immunotherapy resistance in tumors. Turning to the study itself: Patients of Cohort 1 had 0.5 Gy fractions every 2 weeks, which summed to 6.5 Gy. It was 1 Gy per fraction every two weeks that Cohort 2 received, adding up to 13 Gy over 26 weeks. Oral aspirin at 300 mg was taken daily by patients for four cycles, beginning on cycle 1 day 1.

With TRAV- and TRBV-specific primers, first-strand cDNA was made, covering the alpha and beta chains. With a constant-region primer and a V-primer adapter, TCRs were subjected to around 20 PCR cycles of amplification. The isolated mRNA underwent amplification through in vitro transcription. A single record per CDR3 protein comes from TCRdb applying MiXCR to the reads. The table includes tens of thousands of distinct CDR3 sequences, 15% to 20% detected once. This CDR3 has 15 amino acids. The V end lost 2 bases, the J end lost 0 bases, and 10 bases lay between the germline ends. CDR1 is MNHNY, CDR2 SVGAGI, per germline (reference sequence). The time point is: before trial treatment. This clonotype was observed many times.

The sequencing here drew on PBMCs, taken before treatment. The V call is TRBV6-6, the J call TRBJ1-1, with D perhaps TRBD1 (6 bases). This receptor was taken from a male donor with prostate cancer. The CDR3 sequence is CASSYGKGVNTEAFF. CDR3 nucleotide sequence: TGTGCCAGCAGTTACGGGAAGGGGGTGAACACTGAAGCTTTCTTT.